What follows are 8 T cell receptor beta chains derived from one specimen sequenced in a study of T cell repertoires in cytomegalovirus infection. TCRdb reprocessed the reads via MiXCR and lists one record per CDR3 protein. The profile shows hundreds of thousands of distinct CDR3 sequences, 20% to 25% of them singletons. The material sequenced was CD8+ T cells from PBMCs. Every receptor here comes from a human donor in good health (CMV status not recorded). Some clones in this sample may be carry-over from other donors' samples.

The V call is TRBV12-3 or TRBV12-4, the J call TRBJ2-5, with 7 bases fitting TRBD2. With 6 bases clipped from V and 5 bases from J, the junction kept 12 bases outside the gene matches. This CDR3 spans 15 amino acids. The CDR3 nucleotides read TGTGCCAGCAGCTCCCGGGGGGATGTACACGAGACCCAGTACTTC. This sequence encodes CASSSRGDVHETQYF.

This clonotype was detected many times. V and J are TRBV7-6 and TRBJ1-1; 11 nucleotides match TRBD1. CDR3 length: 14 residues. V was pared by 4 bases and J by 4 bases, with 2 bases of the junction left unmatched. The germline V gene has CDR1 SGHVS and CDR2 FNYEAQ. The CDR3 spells CASSYGTGGTEAFF. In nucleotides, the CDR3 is TGTGCCAGCAGCTACGGGACAGGGGGCACTGAAGCTTTCTTT. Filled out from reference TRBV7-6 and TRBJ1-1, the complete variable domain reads GAGVSQSPRYKVTKRGQDVALRCDPISGHVSLYWYRQALGQGPEFLTYFNYEAQQDKSGLPNDRFSAERPEGSISTLTIQRTEQRDSAMYRCASSYGTGGTEAFFGQGTRLTVV.

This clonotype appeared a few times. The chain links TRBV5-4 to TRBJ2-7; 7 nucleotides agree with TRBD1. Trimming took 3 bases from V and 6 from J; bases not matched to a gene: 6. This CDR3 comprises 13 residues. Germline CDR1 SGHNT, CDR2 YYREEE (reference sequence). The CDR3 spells CASSWGQPGEQYF. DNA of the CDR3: TGTGCCAGCAGCTGGGGACAGCCGGGCGAGCAGTACTTC.

The CDR3 spells CASGTGTVETEAFF. Written as DNA, the CDR3 is TGTGCCAGCGGGACAGGGACGGTCGAGACTGAAGCTTTCTTT. V and J are TRBV6-1 and TRBJ1-1; 9 positions agree with TRBD1. V lost 8 bases to trimming and J lost 5 bases; unmatched junction nucleotides: 9. This CDR3 comprises 14 residues. Germline assignment: CDR1 MNHNS and CDR2 SASEGT.

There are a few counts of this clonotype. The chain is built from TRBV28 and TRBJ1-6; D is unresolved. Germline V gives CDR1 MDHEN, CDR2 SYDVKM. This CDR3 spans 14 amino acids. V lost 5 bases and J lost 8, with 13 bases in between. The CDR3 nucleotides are TGTGCCAGCAGTATGGCCTTTTTCGATTCACCCCTCCACTTT. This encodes CASSMAFFDSPLHF. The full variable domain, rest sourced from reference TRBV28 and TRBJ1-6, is DVKVTQSSRYLVKRTGEKVFLECVQDMDHENMFWYRQDPGLGLRLIYFSYDVKMKEKGDIPEGYSVSREKKERFSLILESASTNQTSMYLCASSMAFFDSPLHFGNGTRLTVT.

In nucleotides, the CDR3 is TGTGCCAGCACCCTTAGGCGGGGGGGGACGAACACCGGGGAGCTGTTTTTT. It translates to CASTLRRGGTNTGELFF. The chain employs TRBV7-9 and TRBJ2-2; 9 bases agree with TRBD2. V lost 7 bases, J lost 0 bases, and 9 bases stayed unmatched. The CDR3 is 17 amino acids. The germline V gene encodes CDR1 SEHNR and CDR2 FQNEAQ (reference sequence).

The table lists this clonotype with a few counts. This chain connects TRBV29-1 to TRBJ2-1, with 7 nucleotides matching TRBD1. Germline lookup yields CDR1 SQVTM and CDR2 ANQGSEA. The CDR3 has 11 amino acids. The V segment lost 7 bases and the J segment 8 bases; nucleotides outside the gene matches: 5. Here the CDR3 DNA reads TGCAGCGCGCGACAGGGCGATGAGCAGTTCTTC. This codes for CSARQGDEQFF.

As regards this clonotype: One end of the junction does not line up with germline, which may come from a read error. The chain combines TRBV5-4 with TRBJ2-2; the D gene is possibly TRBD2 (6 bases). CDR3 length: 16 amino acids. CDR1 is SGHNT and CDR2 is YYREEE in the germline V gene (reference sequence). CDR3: CASSFIGGVGTGERFF. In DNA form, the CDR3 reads TGTGCCAGCAGCTTCATCGGGGGAGTGGGCACCGGGGAGCGGTTTTTT. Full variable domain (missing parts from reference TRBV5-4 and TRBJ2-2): ETGVTQSPTHLIKTRGQQVTLRCSSQSGHNTVSWYQQALGQGPQFIFQYYREEENGRGNFPPRFSGLQFPNYSSELNVNALELDDSALYLCASSFIGGVGTGERFFGEGSRLTVL.